The source of this T cell receptor beta chain is a study of blood T cells in healthy people across ages. Study conclusions and caveats: Versus aged donors, long-lived donors had higher diversity and more naive CD4+ cells. Unknown CMV status may confound age-related changes in expanded clones.

Next came a second PCR, run for about 7 to 12 cycles, which used a sample-barcoded 5' primer along with a J-beta primer mix. MiXCR, run by TCRdb on the 5' RACE reads, gives a single entry per CDR3 protein. Among 1.5 million to 2 million distinct CDR3 sequences listed, roughly 28% were seen once. Total RNA extracted from each sample amounted to at least 6 micrograms. This clonotype has a single count. Its antigen is undetermined. The receptor's source is a woman between 25 and 40 years old in good health. The sequenced sample was blood.

The DNA for the CDR3 is TGTGCCAGCAGGCGACAGGGAGTGGGAGAGACCCAGTACTTC. Translating it yields CASRRQGVGETQYF. This chain connects TRBV2 to TRBJ2-5; 7 nucleotides line up with TRBD1. This CDR3 is built from 14 residues. Germline loops: CDR1 SNHLY, CDR2 FYNNEI. V gave up 6 bases and J gave up 4 bases; unmatched junction bases: 8.